Listed here are 21 T cell receptor beta chains from one sample, sequenced in a study of vaccination effects on CD4 cells after COVID-19 (dated by TCRdb to between 2020 and 2023). These receptors lack a known antigen. To identify antigen-specific CD4+ T cell clonotypes by their expansion, the ViraFEST assay first stimulated PBMC with viral peptide pools and then applied TCR sequencing. After around 11 days of culture, CD4+ T cells were isolated with the EasySep CD4+ T cell isolation kit. Each participant got two doses of an mRNA SARS-CoV-2 vaccine, either BNT162b2 or mRNA-1273. To prepare the library, the immunoSEQ multiplex PCR assay was applied. TCRdb retrieved this table from immuneACCESS and kept in-frame rearrangements only. Not all clones are present; in checked studies, unresolved V genes account for under half, and no reason is known for the remainder. The sample contains some 30,000 clones, more than 55% of them found a single time. The top ten hold approximately 8.7% of the sample.

This sample comprised CD4+ T cells from PBMCs cultured with SARS-CoV-2 spike peptides, obtained after COVID-19 vaccination. The sample's cell subset or site label is to be understood as: SARS-CoV-2 spike overlapping peptide pool stimulation. The receptor set was obtained from a human donor who received a COVID-19 vaccine.

The chain links TRBV6-5 to TRBJ2-1; TRBD1 might be the D (6 bases). Between the trimmed V and J ends, which lost 2 bases and 7 bases, there was a span of 9 bases. The germline CDR1 and CDR2 sequences are MNHEY and SVGAGI. The CDR3 extends over 13 amino acids. The CDR3 region is CASSYDRSNEQFF. The CDR3 region has the DNA TGTGCCAGCAGTTACGACAGGTCAAATGAGCAGTTCTTC.

This clone turned up a few times. This chain links TRBV28 with TRBJ1-1; no clear D gene. Germline CDR1 reads MDHEN; CDR2 reads SYDVKM. Trimming pared 5 bases from V and 1 base from J, leaving 11 bases between. CDR3 length: 14 residues. CDR3 protein: CASSIILGNTEAFF. In DNA, the CDR3 is TGTGCCAGCAGTATAATTCTCGGGAACACTGAAGCTTTCTTT.

The chain links TRBV6-5 to TRBJ2-3; 9 bases are a match to TRBD2. V lost 5 bases to trimming and J lost 2 bases; unmatched junction nucleotides: 5. The CDR3 has 15 residues. Germline V gene data show CDR1 as MNHEY and CDR2 as SVGAGI. The CDR3 is CASSHLAGNTDTQYF. The CDR3 nucleotides read TGTGCCAGCAGTCACCTAGCGGGGAACACAGATACGCAGTATTTT.

This clone was counted a single time. V gene TRBV10-3 combines with J gene TRBJ2-3; weak D call: TRBD2 (6 bases). V lost 0 bases and J lost 4, with 17 bases in between. Germline CDR1 reads ENHRY; CDR2 reads SYGVKD. The CDR3 extends over 17 amino acids. The CDR3 region has the DNA TGTGCCATCAGTGAGTCGAGAGGCGGGGTGGGAGCAGATACGCAGTATTTT. It translates to CAISESRGGVGADTQYF.

The chain links TRBV6-5 to TRBJ1-5, with D perhaps TRBD1 (5 bases). Trimming removed 5 bases at V and 3 bases at J, with 11 bases between. Germline CDR1 reads MNHEY; CDR2 reads SVGAGI. CDR3 length equals 14 residues. CDR3 nucleotides: TGTGCCAGCAGTCGGAGGGGCCTCAATCAGCCCCAGCATTTT. Protein product: CASSRRGLNQPQHF.

This chain connects TRBV5-1 to TRBJ2-1; D may correspond to TRBD1 or TRBD2 (5 bases each). V was trimmed by 0 bases and J by 8 bases, leaving 12 bases between them. Germline lookup yields CDR1 SGHRS and CDR2 YFSETQ. The CDR3 is 14 amino acids. This chain's CDR3 is CASSLGPRGDEQFF. CDR3 DNA: TGCGCCAGCAGCTTGGGCCCCCGGGGCGATGAGCAGTTCTTC.

V and J are TRBV3-1 (or the pseudogene TRBV3-2) and TRBJ2-1; 11 bases line up with TRBD1. The CDR3 consists of 17 residues. CDR1 is LGHDT and CDR2 is YNNKEL in the germline V gene (reference sequence). V was pared by 5 bases and J by 7 bases, with 13 bases of the junction left unmatched. CDR3 residues: CASSYSPRTGGLNEQFF. In DNA, the CDR3 is TGTGCCAGCAGCTACTCACCGAGGACAGGGGGCTTGAATGAGCAGTTCTTC.

The V gene is TRBV6-5, the J gene TRBJ1-3; 7 nucleotides align to TRBD1. V was pared by 5 bases and J by 4 bases, with 5 bases of the junction left unmatched. This CDR3 spans 14 amino acids. Germline V gene data show CDR1 as MNHEY and CDR2 as SVGAGI. CDR3 nucleotides: TGTGCCAGCAGTCTGCGGGACAGCGGAAACACCATATATTTT. It encodes CASSLRDSGNTIYF.

The CDR3 bases are TGCGCCAGCAGCCAAGTGGCAGCCCCTAACTATGGCTACACCTTC. Its translation is CASSQVAAPNYGYTF. V usage is TRBV4-1 and J usage is TRBJ1-2; D is unresolved. Between the trimmed V and J ends, which lost 1 base and 0 bases, there was a span of 9 bases. The CDR3 loop spans 15 amino acids. Per germline, CDR1 MGHRA and CDR2 YSYEKL.

This clone showed up just a few times. V is TRBV19 and J is TRBJ1-2, with TRBD1 as a possible D gene (5 bases). Trimming pared 7 bases from V and 2 bases from J, leaving 11 bases between. The CDR3 sequence is 13 residues long. Germline-derived CDR1 and CDR2 are LNHDA and SQIVND (reference sequence). For the CDR3, the DNA is TGTGCCAGTAACGGAGGACACAACTATGGCTACACCTTC. This translates into CASNGGHNYGYTF.

This clone was detected a few times. The rearrangement links TRBV24-1 to TRBJ2-2; no clear D. V lost 1 base and J lost 6, with 8 bases in between. CDR1 and CDR2 (germline): KGHDR, SFDVKD. The CDR3 covers 14 residues. The DNA of the CDR3 is TGTGCCACCAGTGATTTTCCGTTCCCCGGGGAGCTGTTTTTT. Its protein is CATSDFPFPGELFF.

This clone is a singleton in its sample. The J gene is TRBJ2-7, the V gene TRBV6-2 or TRBV6-3, with D perhaps TRBD2 (5 bases). Deletions cut 5 bases from V and 6 bases from J, with 29 bases between. Germline V gene lookup returns CDR1 MNHEY and CDR2 SVGEGT. This CDR3 has 18 residues. The CDR3 here is CASSHDRGSYYYLGEQYF. DNA for the CDR3: TGTGCCAGCAGTCACGATCGTGGGAGTTACTACTACCTAGGCGAGCAGTACTTC.

This clone has just one count. The CDR3 bases are TGTGCCAGCAGAGGGCAGCCCATCGGCGAGCAGTACTTC. This codes for CASRGQPIGEQYF. The chain links TRBV2 to TRBJ2-7; D is undetermined. This CDR3 comprises 13 residues. V was shortened by 6 bases and J by 6 bases, with 15 bases between the two germline ends. Per the germline V gene, CDR1 is SNHLY and CDR2 is FYNNEI.

The sample holds a few counts of this clone. The rearrangement links TRBV24-1 to TRBJ1-1; D is possibly TRBD1 (6 bases). V was trimmed by 10 bases and J by 7 bases, leaving 15 bases between them. The germline V gene has CDR1 KGHDR and CDR2 SFDVKD. This CDR3 comprises 12 residues. The CDR3 spells CATRNRAGEAFF. The CDR3, as DNA: TGTGCCACTCGTAACAGGGCCGGTGAAGCTTTCTTT.

The chain has TRBV7-2 and TRBJ1-1; D gene uncertain. From germline, CDR1 is SGHTA and CDR2 FQGNSA. V gave up 3 bases and J gave up 0 bases, with 11 bases separating them. CDR3 length: 15 amino acids. In DNA, the CDR3 is TGTGCCAGCAGCTTTTCCAGCGGGATGAACACTGAAGCTTTCTTT. Translated: CASSFSSGMNTEAFF.

V gene TRBV13 combines with J gene TRBJ2-7, with 7 positions matching TRBD1. The CDR3 is made up of 14 amino acids. J was trimmed by 3 bases and V by 5 bases; bases with no gene match: 7. Germline V gene lookup returns CDR1 PRHDT and CDR2 FYEKMQ (reference sequence). This CDR3 reads CASSQGGAGYEQYF. The CDR3 DNA follows: TGTGCCAGCAGCCAAGGGGGCGCCGGCTACGAGCAGTACTTC.

V gene TRBV6-5 combines with J gene TRBJ1-2; no clear D gene. The CDR3 contains 16 residues. Trimming stripped 2 bases from V and 0 bases from J, with 13 bases between. Germline V lookup: CDR1 MNHEY, CDR2 SVGAGI. The CDR3 here is CASSYGRGSTNYGYTF. The CDR3 nucleotides read TGTGCCAGCAGTTACGGCCGAGGTTCTACTAACTATGGCTACACCTTC.

V gene TRBV6-5 combines with J gene TRBJ2-6; D gene unclear. Germline loops: CDR1 MNHEY, CDR2 SVGAGI. Trimming stripped 2 bases from V and 0 bases from J, with 5 bases between. This CDR3 region has 15 residues. The CDR3 nucleotides read TGTGCCAGCAGTTACCCTAGCTCTGGGGCCAACGTCCTGACTTTC. Protein: CASSYPSSGANVLTF.

V is TRBV6-4 and J is TRBJ1-2; D is unclear. This CDR3 comprises 16 residues. Germline CDR1 and CDR2: MRHNA and SNTAGT. Trimming took off 7 bases at V and 5 bases at J, with 23 bases between the two ends. CDR3 residues: CASKVSAGNSGYGYTF. The DNA for the CDR3 is TGTGCCAGCAAGGTCTCTGCGGGAAACTCTGGATATGGCTACACCTTC.

The chain combines TRBV10-2 with TRBJ1-2, with D uncertain. The germline gives CDR1 WSHSY, CDR2 SAAADI. V shed 6 bases and J shed 5 bases, with 10 bases lying between them. The CDR3 sequence is 12 residues long. The DNA of the CDR3 is TGCGCCAGCAGGACGGACGCATATGGCTACACCTTC. Translation: CASRTDAYGYTF.

The rearrangement uses TRBV21-1 and TRBJ2-5; no DNA check was done on the table's D call, TRBD2. TRBV21-1 is noted as a pseudogene. The CDR3 runs 21 residues. DNA for the CDR3: TGTGCCAGCAGCTTACCCTCTCCGGGACTAGCGGGGGTAGGGGCCCAAGAGACCCAGTACTTC. It encodes CASSLPSPGLAGVGAQETQYF.